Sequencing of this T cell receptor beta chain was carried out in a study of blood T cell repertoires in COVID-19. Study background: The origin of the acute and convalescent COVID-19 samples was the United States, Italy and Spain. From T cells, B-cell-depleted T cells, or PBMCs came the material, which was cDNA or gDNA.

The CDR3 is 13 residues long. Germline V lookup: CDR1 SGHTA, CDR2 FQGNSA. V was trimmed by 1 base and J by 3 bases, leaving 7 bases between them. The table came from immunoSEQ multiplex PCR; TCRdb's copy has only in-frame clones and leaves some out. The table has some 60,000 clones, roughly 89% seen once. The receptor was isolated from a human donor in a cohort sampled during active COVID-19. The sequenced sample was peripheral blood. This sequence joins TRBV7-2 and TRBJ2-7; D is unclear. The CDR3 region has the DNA TGTGCCAGCAGCTTAGACAGAAACTACGAGCAGTACTTC. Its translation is CASSLDRNYEQYF.